The source of this TCR beta chain is a study of blood T cells in healthy people across ages. Study-level information: Every two T cells gave about one barcoded beta molecule via template switching. Findings and limits, study-wide: Observed TCR beta diversity per million T cells went down as age went up. This fall followed a roughly linear course with age.

Primed by a sample-barcoded 5' primer and a J-beta primer mix, a second PCR proceeded for 7 to 11 cycles. Each CDR3 protein is one row after TCRdb ran MiXCR on the 5' RACE reads. The sample contains 1.5 million to 1.9 million distinct CDR3 sequences, roughly 43% of which appear only once. In the case of this clonotype: The antigen remains undetermined.

There were healthy Caucasian individuals from Russia, aged about 6 to 90, serving as donors. This CDR3 spans 12 amino acids. V lost 10 bases and J 3 bases, leaving 12 bases between the germline ends. The germline V gene encodes CDR1 ENHRY and CDR2 SYGVKD. The chain joins TRBV10-3 to TRBJ2-5, with a tentative D call TRBD1 (5 bases). Sequencing was performed on blood. This clonotype originated in a woman aged 18-30 years in good health. The CDR3 spells CATGHPEETQYF. The CDR3 region has the DNA TGTGCCACAGGACATCCGGAAGAGACCCAGTACTTC.